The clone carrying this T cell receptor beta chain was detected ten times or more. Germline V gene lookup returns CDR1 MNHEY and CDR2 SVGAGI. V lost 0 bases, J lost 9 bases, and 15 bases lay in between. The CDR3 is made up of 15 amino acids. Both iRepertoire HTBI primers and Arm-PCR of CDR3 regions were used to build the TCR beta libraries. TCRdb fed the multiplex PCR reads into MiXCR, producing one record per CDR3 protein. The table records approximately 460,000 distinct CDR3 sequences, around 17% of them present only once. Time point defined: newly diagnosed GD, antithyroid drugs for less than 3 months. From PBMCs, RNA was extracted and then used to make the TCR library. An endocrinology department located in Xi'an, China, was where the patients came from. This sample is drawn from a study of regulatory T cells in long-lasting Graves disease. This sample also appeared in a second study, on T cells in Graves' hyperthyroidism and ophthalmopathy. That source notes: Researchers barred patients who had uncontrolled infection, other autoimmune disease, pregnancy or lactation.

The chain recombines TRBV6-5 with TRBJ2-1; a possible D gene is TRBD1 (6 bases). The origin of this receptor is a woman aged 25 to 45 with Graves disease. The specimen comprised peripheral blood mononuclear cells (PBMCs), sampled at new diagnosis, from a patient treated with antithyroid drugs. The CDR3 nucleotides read TGTGCCAGCAGTTACTCGTCTCAGGGGAGAGGTGAGCAGTTCTTC. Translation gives CASSYSSQGRGEQFF.